The rows below give T cell receptor beta chains drawn from one sample of a study of T-cell memory formation after mild COVID-19. TCRdb re-derived calls from the 5' RACE reads in MiXCR, one entry per CDR3 protein. The sample lists about 270,000 distinct CDR3 sequences, about 16% occurring once. Sequences were obtained from PBMCs or a T cell subset sorted from them (not recorded which). These receptors originate from a man younger than 35 who had mild COVID-19 (a few samples of this study predate the infection). Cell type and time point are not known. CDR3s include the opening cysteine and the closing phenylalanine or tryptophan. D genes are given only for firm matches. Size is omitted from some rows. Given values are once, few, many or a class for expanded clones.

CDR3 protein | CDR3 DNA | D gene | V gene | CDR3 length | clone size | J gene
CAISESLTGKGTEAFF | TGTGCCATCAGTGAGTCCCTGACAGGGAAGGGAACTGAAGCTTTCTTT | TRBD1 | TRBV10-3 | 16 | . | TRBJ1-1
CASSPYRLAGVETQYF | TGCGCCAGCAGCCCGTACCGACTAGCGGGCGTTGAGACCCAGTACTTC | TRBD2 | TRBV4-3 | 16 | many | TRBJ2-5
CASSSIRDRGENYGYTF | TGCGCCAGCAGCTCAATCCGGGACAGGGGCGAGAACTATGGCTACACCTTC | TRBD1 | TRBV5-1 | 17 | . | TRBJ1-2
CATSDSREGADTQYF | TGTGCCACCAGTGATTCTAGGGAGGGAGCAGATACGCAGTATTTT | TRBD2 | TRBV24-1 | 15 | few | TRBJ2-3
CASSLAGLAATGELFF | TGTGCCAGCAGCTTAGCGGGACTAGCGGCCACCGGGGAGCTGTTTTTT | TRBD2 | TRBV7-8 | 16 | few | TRBJ2-2
CASSPPGSGEQFF | TGTGCCAGCAGCCCCCCCGGGTCGGGTGAGCAGTTCTTC | . | TRBV7-9 | 13 | . | TRBJ2-1
CATRSRFNEKLFF | TGCGCCACACGGAGCAGGTTCAATGAAAAACTGTTTTTT | . | TRBV4-1 | 13 | few | TRBJ1-4
CASSLPGLAGKDEQFF | TGTGCCAGCAGCTTGCCGGGACTAGCGGGGAAGGATGAGCAGTTCTTC | TRBD2 | TRBV7-2 | 16 | . | TRBJ2-1
CASSIAGAPEGETQYF | TGTGCCAGCAGCATAGCGGGGGCCCCGGAGGGAGAGACCCAGTACTTC | TRBD2 | TRBV4-2 | 16 | many | TRBJ2-5
CAWSAGPGNTIYF | TGTGCCTGGAGTGCTGGGCCTGGAAACACCATATATTTT | . | TRBV30 | 13 | . | TRBJ1-3
CATSREGEANYGYTF | TGTGCCACCAGCAGAGAGGGGGAAGCTAACTATGGCTACACCTTC | . | TRBV15 | 15 | . | TRBJ1-2
CSVGGVGATEAFF | TGCAGTGTCGGCGGCGTAGGGGCCACTGAAGCTTTCTTT | . | TRBV20-1 | 13 | . | TRBJ1-1
CASSPPSGDTQYF | TGTGCCAGCAGCCCTCCTTCGGGAGATACGCAGTATTTT | . | TRBV7-2 | 13 | . | TRBJ2-3
CSASGRSYEQYF | TGCAGTGCTAGTGGGCGTTCCTACGAGCAGTACTTC | . | TRBV20-1 | 12 | few | TRBJ2-7
CASRRTGSFQETQYF | TGTGCCAGCAGACGGACGGGTAGCTTCCAAGAGACCCAGTACTTC | . | TRBV3-1 | 15 | . | TRBJ2-5